These 24 T cell receptor beta chains were all obtained from the same sample, sequenced in a study of T cells in localized non-small cell lung cancer. This table comes from immunoSEQ multiplex PCR, and its TCRdb copy is limited to in-frame clones, with some not included. The sample has 59,000 or so clones, just over 90% seen once. The sequencing here drew on peripheral blood, taken before any cancer treatment. These receptors came from a man aged 40 to 70 with stage I lung adenocarcinoma.

The chain recombines TRBV11-2 with TRBJ2-1, with TRBD1 matching 8 bases. With 5 bases clipped from V and 12 bases from J, the junction kept 18 bases outside the gene matches. The CDR3 covers 16 residues. In germline, CDR1 is SGHAT, CDR2 FQNNGV. The CDR3 sequence: CASSPLDRVRSRGQFF. Here the CDR3 DNA reads TGTGCCAGCAGCCCACTGGACAGGGTACGCTCCAGGGGGCAGTTCTTC.

This clone was counted a single time. The CDR3 sequence: CASSPAIATNVPYEQYF. In nucleotides, the CDR3 is TGTGCCAGCAGCCCCGCAATAGCCACCAATGTCCCCTACGAGCAGTACTTC. The chain is built from TRBV7-9 and TRBJ2-7, with no clear D. CDR3 size: 17 residues. Trimming stripped 5 bases from V and 2 bases from J, with 22 bases between. Germline loops: CDR1 SEHNR, CDR2 FQNEAQ (reference sequence).

This chain uses TRBV5-1 with TRBJ2-7; D assignment may be TRBD1 or TRBD2 (5 bases each). V was trimmed by 7 bases and J by 6 bases, leaving 17 bases between them. The CDR3 is 13 amino acids. Per the germline V gene, CDR1 is SGHRS and CDR2 is YFSETQ. The CDR3 region has the DNA TGCGCCAGCGCCCCCGTGGGGGATGGCGAGCAGTACTTC. Protein product: CASAPVGDGEQYF.

The V call is TRBV5-4, the J call TRBJ2-5; D is perhaps TRBD1 (6 bases). The V gene's germline CDR1 is SGHNT and CDR2 YYREEE (reference sequence). The CDR3 is 15 residues long. V was cut by 3 bases and J by 1 base, with 13 bases left in between. In DNA, the CDR3 is TGTGCCAGCAGCTCGCCGGGACACAGCCAAGAGACCCAGTACTTC. Residues: CASSSPGHSQETQYF.

V and J are TRBV4-2 and TRBJ2-2, with unresolved D. The CDR3 is made up of 15 amino acids. Between the trimmed V and J ends, which lost 0 bases and 2 bases, there was a span of 7 bases. Germline values: CDR1 LGHNA, CDR2 YNFKEQ. The CDR3 nucleotides are TGTGCCAGCAGCCAAGAGGGGTTTAACACCGGGGAGCTGTTTTTT. Translating gives CASSQEGFNTGELFF.

The chain employs TRBV7-9 and TRBJ2-1, with TRBD2 matching 9 bases. The ends lost 2 bases at V and 7 bases at J; junction bases unmatched: 6. Germline V gene data show CDR1 as SEHNR and CDR2 as FQNEAQ (reference sequence). The CDR3 runs to 15 residues. The CDR3 protein is CASSLTREGRNEQFF. The CDR3 nucleotides are TGTGCCAGCAGCTTAACGCGGGAGGGGCGAAATGAGCAGTTCTTC.

The chain employs TRBV2 and TRBJ1-1; TRBD1 matches 8 bases. V lost 4 bases and J lost 4; bases outside the gene matches: 8. This CDR3 comprises 15 residues. Looked up from germline, CDR1 is SNHLY and CDR2 is FYNNEI. The CDR3 sequence: CASSGLGQGGTEAFF. CDR3 nucleotides: TGTGCCAGCAGTGGCCTCGGACAGGGAGGCACTGAAGCTTTCTTT.

The chain recombines TRBV5-1 with TRBJ2-3; D gene uncertain. The CDR3 totals 15 residues. Germline CDR1 SGHRS, CDR2 YFSETQ. Trimming took 0 bases from V and 1 from J, leaving 9 bases between them. The CDR3 spells CASSLESGGTDTQYF. In nucleotides, the CDR3 is TGCGCCAGCAGCTTGGAATCGGGTGGCACAGATACGCAGTATTTT.

The rearrangement joins TRBV29-1 to TRBJ2-7; D is possibly TRBD1 (7 bases). Trimming took 0 bases from V and 0 from J, leaving 15 bases between them. Germline assignment: CDR1 SQVTM and CDR2 ANQGSEA. The CDR3 consists of 16 residues. The CDR3 DNA sequence: TGCAGCGTTGAAGAATATTCTCAGGGGGGCTCCTACGAGCAGTACTTC. This sequence encodes CSVEEYSQGGSYEQYF.

V usage is TRBV6-1 and J usage is TRBJ1-5; no definite D call. CDR1 is MNHNS and CDR2 is SASEGT in the germline V gene. This CDR3 has 13 amino acids. V was cut by 5 bases and J by 4 bases, with 9 bases left in between. The CDR3 reads CASSWYVNQPQHF. The DNA for the CDR3 is TGTGCCAGCAGTTGGTACGTGAATCAGCCCCAGCATTTT.

Points on this clone: Germline is not matched at one junction end, which may reflect a read error. The chain employs TRBV29-1 and TRBJ2-2; either TRBD1 or TRBD2 may supply D (5 bases each). The CDR3 covers 11 residues. Germline V gives CDR1 SQVTM, CDR2 ANQGSEA. The DNA for the CDR3 is TGCAGCGCAGGGCCCCCCGGGAAGCTGTTTTTT. This encodes CSAGPPGKLFF.

About this clone itself: Other DNA sequences in the same sample also yield this CDR3. This chain links TRBV10-2 with TRBJ1-2; D may be TRBD1 (5 bases). The germline CDR1 and CDR2 sequences are WSHSY and SAAADI. Trimming pared 3 bases from V and 2 bases from J, leaving 7 bases between. The CDR3 consists of 13 residues. The CDR3 here is CASSEEGNYGYTF. CDR3 sequence (DNA): TGCGCCAGCAGTGAAGAGGGGAACTATGGCTACACCTTC.

The V gene is TRBV6-1, the J gene TRBJ2-1; D call uncertain. CDR1 and CDR2 (germline): MNHNS, SASEGT. The CDR3 runs 11 residues. The V and J ends lost 7 bases and 3 bases respectively, with 4 bases between them. CDR3: CASTNYNEQFF. CDR3 DNA: TGTGCCAGCACCAACTACAATGAGCAGTTCTTC.

The CDR3 reads CASSSSSGTQETQYF. For the CDR3, the DNA is TGTGCCAGCAGCTCCTCCTCAGGGACTCAAGAGACCCAGTACTTC. J is TRBJ2-5 and V is TRBV9; possible D gene TRBD2, 6 bases. CDR3 length equals 15 residues. Germline V gene lookup returns CDR1 SGDLS and CDR2 YYNGEE. V was cut by 4 bases and J by 2 bases, with 15 bases left in between.

The CDR3 nucleotides are TGTGCCAGCAAGCGACTAGCGGGGACCTCCTACGAGCAGTACTTC. The encoded protein is CASKRLAGTSYEQYF. The gene calls are TRBV11-2 and TRBJ2-7; 11 bases align to TRBD2. Germline values: CDR1 SGHAT, CDR2 FQNNGV. This CDR3 comprises 15 residues. J lost 0 bases, V lost 7 bases, and 5 bases had no gene match.

V usage is TRBV5-1 and J usage is TRBJ2-2; possibly TRBD1 for D (7 bases). The V gene's germline CDR1 is SGHRS and CDR2 YFSETQ. The CDR3 runs to 15 residues. The V end was cut by 4 bases, the J end by 1 base, with 11 bases between. The CDR3 nucleotides read TGCGCCAGCAGCCCGGGGGACAGGAACACCGGGGAGCTGTTTTTT. Translation: CASSPGDRNTGELFF.

The chain recombines TRBV4-2 with TRBJ2-7, with D perhaps TRBD1 (6 bases). Germline values: CDR1 LGHNA, CDR2 YNFKEQ. The CDR3 runs to 15 residues. V was trimmed by 0 bases and J by 5 bases, leaving 14 bases between them. The CDR3 loop reads CASSQDARGYDEQYF. For the CDR3, the DNA is TGTGCCAGCAGCCAAGATGCCAGGGGTTACGACGAGCAGTACTTC.

The chain couples TRBV6-4 to TRBJ2-3; 7 bases agree with TRBD2. V trimming: 5 bases; J trimming: 4 bases; junction bases outside the gene matches: 9. Germline CDR1 reads MRHNA; CDR2 reads SNTAGT. The CDR3 runs to 15 residues. For the CDR3, the DNA is TGTGCCAGCAGTTCCCTTGGCGGGAGCGCAGATACGCAGTATTTT. Translated, it gives CASSSLGGSADTQYF.

The chain has TRBV21-1 and TRBJ1-2. TRBV21-1 is shown as a pseudogene. The CDR3 runs to 14 residues. CDR3 nucleotide sequence: TGTGCCAGCAGCAACTTCGCAGGAGACTATGGCTACACCTTC. Protein: CASSNFAGDYGYTF.

This chain links TRBV25-1 with TRBJ2-6, with D tentatively TRBD1 (6 bases). This CDR3 is built from 18 residues. V was cut by 3 bases and J by 4 bases, with 19 bases left in between. The germline V gene encodes CDR1 MGHDK and CDR2 SYGVNS. The CDR3 sequence: CASSEVLGGSEGANVLTF. The CDR3 region has the DNA TGTGCCAGCAGTGAGGTCCTAGGGGGATCCGAAGGGGCCAACGTCCTGACTTTC.

The V call is TRBV7-2, the J call TRBJ2-7; D unresolved. The CDR3 contains 16 residues. Trimming took off 1 base at V and 0 bases at J, with 13 bases between the two ends. Germline CDR1 SGHTA, CDR2 FQGNSA. The CDR3 loop is CASSLESPPDSYEQYF. CDR3 DNA sequence: TGTGCCAGCAGCTTAGAGTCGCCTCCGGACTCCTACGAGCAGTACTTC. The full variable domain, in which reference TRBV7-2 and TRBJ2-7 provide the parts outside the CDR3, is GAGVSQSPSNKVTEKGKDVELRCDPISGHTALYWYRQSLGQGLEFLIYFQGNSAPDKSGLPSDRFSAERTGGSVSTLTIQRTQQEDSAVYLCASSLESPPDSYEQYFGPGTRLTVT.

This chain uses TRBV5-4 with TRBJ2-7; 9 nucleotides line up with TRBD2. CDR3 length equals 13 residues. The V segment lost 4 bases and the J segment 5 bases; nucleotides outside the gene matches: 4. Per germline, CDR1 SGHNT and CDR2 YYREEE (reference sequence). The CDR3 sequence: CASSPTSGDEQYF. The CDR3 DNA is TGTGCCAGCAGCCCGACTAGCGGAGACGAGCAGTACTTC.

The chain is built from TRBV4-1 and TRBJ2-3; 9 positions agree with TRBD2. The CDR3 extends over 18 amino acids. Germline CDR1 is MGHRA and CDR2 is YSYEKL. V shed 4 bases and J 2 bases; nucleotides not matched to a gene: 13. The CDR3 coding sequence is TGCGCCAGCAGCCTGCTTTACCAGCGGGAGGCTTTCACAGATACGCAGTATTTT. It translates to CASSLLYQREAFTDTQYF.

The V and J genes are TRBV2 and TRBJ2-5; 8 bases match TRBD2. The CDR3 runs to 15 residues. The V and J ends lost 5 bases and 1 base, in that order; junction bases with no gene match: 6. The germline V gene encodes CDR1 SNHLY and CDR2 FYNNEI. CDR3 loop: CASSQGTSTQETQYF. CDR3 coding DNA: TGTGCCAGCAGTCAGGGGACTAGTACCCAAGAGACCCAGTACTTC. The whole variable domain, filled in from reference TRBV2 and TRBJ2-5, reads EPEVTQTPSHQVTQMGQEVILRCVPISNHLYFYWYRQILGQKVEFLVSFYNNEISEKSEIFDDQFSVERPDGSNFTLKIRSTKLEDSAMYFCASSQGTSTQETQYFGPGTRLLVL.